This T cell receptor beta chain derives from a study of T cell responses to AZD1222 COVID-19 vaccine. In the study overall: Some second doses came at about 4 weeks and others at about 12 weeks; these were pooled.

This clone has a single count. What it binds is unknown. Notes on the study in general: CD4 TCRs linked to vaccination spanned spike, dominating at 160-218 and 743-854. Only after the peak T cell response were repertoires sampled. The donor cohort was predominantly white British with a female majority, and clonal diversity may have been underestimated.

TCRdb's copy holds only in-frame clones and misses some; the assay was immunoSEQ multiplex PCR. The top ten clones hold approximately 6.3% of a sample with roughly 130,000 clones, around 94% of them seen once. The receptor was derived from an adult in good health. The sample here was peripheral blood, taken on day 0 of AZD1222 vaccination.

The CDR3 here is CASSLVSEPHNQPQHF. CDR3 DNA: TGTGCCAGCAGCTTAGTATCAGAACCCCACAATCAGCCCCAGCATTTT. The chain is built from TRBV7-2 and TRBJ1-5; D gene unclear. Trimming took 1 base from V and 3 from J, leaving 13 bases between them. Germline values: CDR1 SGHTA, CDR2 FQGNSA. The CDR3 contains 16 residues. Combining the CDR3 with reference TRBV7-2 and TRBJ1-5 gives the whole variable domain GAGVSQSPSNKVTEKGKDVELRCDPISGHTALYWYRQSLGQGLEFLIYFQGNSAPDKSGLPSDRFSAERTGGSVSTLTIQRTQQEDSAVYLCASSLVSEPHNQPQHFGDGTRLSIL.